What follows is one T cell receptor (beta chain) and its context. The sample is drawn from a study of shared clonotypes between healthy human individuals. From germline, CDR1 is GTSNPN and CDR2 SVGIG (reference sequence). The V gene lost 5 bases and the J gene lost 4 bases, with 12 bases spanning the gap. The CDR3 runs 14 residues. Original methodology: ImmunoSEQ yielded junction-only sequences lacking quality scores, so filtering differed. TCRdb's table, derived via immunoSEQ multiplex PCR, lists solely in-frame clones and lacks some. From that table come the V and J calls and clone size; the DNA was used to work out D and trimming. The sample consists of about 470,000 clones, 79% of them appearing once.

Sequencing was done on a sample of PBMCs. The rearrangement joins TRBV30 to TRBJ2-6; D is uncertain. The TCR sequence derives from a woman between 40 and 55 years old in good health. Some clones in this sample may be carry-over from other donors' samples. For the CDR3, the DNA is TGTGCCTGGGGCCTTAAGGGAGGGGCCAACGTCCTGACTTTC. It yields the protein CAWGLKGGANVLTF.